Reported below is one T cell receptor beta chain. This clonotype was detected many times. It lacks a known antigen. Per-nucleotide qualities are absent, and no much larger clonotype sits a single base away. CD3+ T cells were first rested overnight at approximately 2.5 million cells/mL in RPMI 1640 without fetal bovine serum. CD3+ T cells were isolated from PBMCs with MACS immunomagnetic beads following the manufacturer's instructions. Total RNA was extracted from the cultured T cells using TRIzol reagent. TCRbeta libraries were amplified from RNA by 5' rapid amplification of cDNA ends (5'RACE). Before sequencing, library concentration and integrity were assessed using Qubit, an Agilent instrument, and quantitative PCR. Qualified libraries were sequenced on Illumina HiSeq or MiSeq by a commercial service provider. The authors' pipeline ran thus. MiXCR version 1.8.2 was used to identify TCR sequences in each sample. For a clone to count as qualified, its CDR3 had to be longer than four amino acids, its nucleotide length had to be in-frame, and the clone could not contain a stop codon. A read containing the complete CDR3 structure was counted as an effective read. Validation of expanded clones was performed by RT-PCR with 24 Vbeta primers, GeneScan spectratyping, and Sanger sequencing. TCRdb took the public reads, trimmed them with fastp at Q25, ran MiXCR for clone calling and kept in-frame beta chains. Entries that share a CDR3 protein sequence are merged under the most common genes and DNA. The V and J calls follow TCRdb's processing rather than the paper's. The sample profile shows 14,000 or so distinct CDR3 sequences; approximately 39% of them were found once. Of the sample, approximately 9.2% is held by the ten largest clones.

The source of the sample is a study of T cell repertoires and leukemia-associated antigens (dated by TCRdb to between 2019 and 2020). Regarding the complete study: Each sample yielded about 5.1 to 7 million read pairs and about 3.3 to 5.0 million effective reads, about 16 million effective reads overall. Using in vitro peptide stimulation of healthy T cells, the study sought to determine the antigen recognized by a TCR Vbeta21 clone earlier detected in CML patients. The investigation overall reported the following: The antigen specificity and function of the expanded clones were not directly tested and needed further investigation. Across the four groups, there were no significant differences in the numbers of Vbeta genes (about 64), Jbeta genes (approximately 14), VDJ rearrangements, or unique CDR3s.

CDR1 and CDR2, looked up from the germline V gene (reference sequence), are SEHNR and FQNEAQ. Trimming removed 2 bases from V and 6 bases from J, leaving 8 bases between the germline ends. The CDR3 spans 14 residues, from the cysteine through the phenylalanine. Of all the DNA, just the CDR3 is kept, 42 bases in frame from base 1. This sequence originates from a female donor in good health. What was sequenced was CD3+ T cells sorted from blood and cultured. This chain is built from TRBV7-9 and TRBJ1-6; no D gene can be assigned with confidence. CDR3 loop: CASSLQGSNSPLHF. The nucleotides read TGTGCCAGCAGCTTACAAGGGAGTAATTCACCCCTCCACTTT.